The rows below give T cell receptor beta chains drawn from one sample of a study of T cell responses to AZD1222 COVID-19 vaccine. Sequencing used immunoSEQ multiplex PCR; TCRdb keeps in-frame clones, though not all of them. The sample has about 160,000 clones; roughly 90% are singletons. Here the sequenced sample was peripheral blood, taken on day 0 of AZD1222 vaccination. The receptors here all came from an adult in good health. The CDR3 runs from the conserved cysteine through the conserved F or W. Fields, in order: clone size, J gene, D gene, V gene, CDR3 protein, CDR3 DNA. D genes are given only for firm matches. Clone size is shown for a subset of rows, as once, few, many or a class of expanded clone.

NA TRBJ2-7 NA TRBV5-6 CASSLAREDHEQYF TGTGCCAGCAGCTTGGCCCGGGAAGACCACGAGCAGTACTTC
NA TRBJ2-1 NA TRBV29-1 CSVNTQSSYNEQFF TGCAGCGTAAACACCCAGAGCTCCTACAATGAGCAGTTCTTC
NA TRBJ1-1 TRBD1 TRBV27 CASSLPPQTGRNTEAFF TGTGCCAGCAGTCTCCCACCTCAGACAGGGAGGAACACTGAAGCTTTCTTT
NA TRBJ2-7 NA TRBV5-1 CASRIQGSSYEQYF TGCGCCAGCCGGATACAGGGAAGCTCCTACGAGCAGTACTTC
NA TRBJ1-3 NA TRBV7-2 CASSLDWAPGNTIYF TGTGCCAGCAGCTTAGATTGGGCTCCCGGAAACACCATATATTTT
NA TRBJ1-2 NA TRBV28 CASSSKIGYTF TGTGCCAGCAGTTCTAAGATCGGCTACACCTTC
once TRBJ1-4 NA TRBV7-9 CASSSPGGVGTNEKLFF TGTGCCAGCAGCTCCCCAGGAGGTGTTGGCACTAATGAAAAACTGTTTTTT
NA TRBJ1-2 NA TRBV29-1 CSVGVADYGYTF TGCAGCGTGGGGGTAGCAGACTATGGCTACACCTTC
NA TRBJ2-3 NA TRBV6-2/TRBV6-3 CASSYVRGADTQYF TGTGCCAGCAGTTACGTGAGGGGCGCAGATACGCAGTATTTT
NA TRBJ2-7 NA TRBV28 CASSFFAGKGEQYF TGTGCCAGCAGTTTTTTCGCAGGAAAAGGCGAGCAGTACTTC
few TRBJ1-5 NA TRBV19 CASSIEGLGQPQHF TGTGCCAGTAGTATTGAGGGCTTAGGTCAGCCCCAGCATTTT
NA TRBJ1-4 NA TRBV27 CASSLGSRTNEKLFF TGTGCCAGCAGTTTGGGGAGTCGGACTAATGAAAAACTGTTTTTT
NA TRBJ1-2 TRBD1 TRBV30 CAWSVGGQGGYGYTF TGTGCCTGGAGTGTAGGCGGGCAGGGGGGCTATGGCTACACCTTC
NA TRBJ1-2 TRBD1 TRBV20-1 CSASEMRQGNYGYTF TGCAGTGCTAGTGAAATGAGACAGGGTAACTATGGCTACACCTTC
NA TRBJ1-2 NA TRBV2 CASARRINYGYTF TGTGCCAGCGCCAGGAGGATTAACTATGGCTACACCTTC
NA TRBJ2-7 NA TRBV6-5 CATDSFFPYEQYF TGTGCAACCGACAGCTTCTTTCCCTACGAGCAGTACTTC
NA TRBJ1-2 NA TRBV5-4 CASSANANYGYTF TGTGCCAGCAGCGCTAACGCTAACTATGGCTACACCTTC
NA TRBJ1-1 TRBD1 TRBV13 CASSPLGQGNMNTEAFF TGTGCCAGCAGCCCACTAGGACAGGGGAACATGAACACTGAAGCTTTCTTT
NA TRBJ1-5 TRBD1 TRBV6-5 CASMSRDRDQPQHF TGTGCCAGCATGAGCCGGGACAGAGATCAGCCCCAGCATTTT
NA TRBJ2-5 TRBD2 TRBV27 CASSPQSGRNRYGQETQYF TGTGCCAGCAGTCCCCAAAGCGGGAGGAATCGATACGGCCAAGAGACCCAGTACTTC
NA TRBJ1-2 NA TRBV6-5 CASSSGGAGDYGYTF TGTGCCAGCAGCTCGGGGGGGGCAGGAGACTATGGCTACACCTTC
NA TRBJ1-4 NA TRBV9 CASSVAGETNEKLFF TGTGCCAGCAGCGTAGCCGGAGAAACGAATGAAAAACTGTTTTTT
NA TRBJ2-2 NA TRBV7-9 CASTPVGQSNTGELFF TGTGCCAGCACCCCAGTGGGGCAGTCGAACACCGGGGAGCTGTTTTTT
NA TRBJ1-2 TRBD1 TRBV11-2 CASSSPGQIYGYTF TGTGCCAGCAGCTCTCCGGGACAGATCTATGGCTACACCTTC
NA TRBJ1-2 TRBD1 TRBV25-1 CASRPDRESGYTF TGTGCCAGCAGGCCCGACAGGGAGTCTGGCTACACCTTC
NA TRBJ1-4 NA TRBV19 CASSMRRLVGEKLFF TGTGCCAGTAGTATGCGACGGCTGGTTGGAGAAAAACTGTTTTTT
NA TRBJ2-7 NA TRBV3-1/TRBV3-2 CASSLLGSYEQYF TGTGCCAGCAGCCTTCTAGGAAGCTACGAGCAGTACTTC
NA TRBJ2-7 TRBD2 TRBV5-5 CASSPGLAGGKQYF TGTGCCAGCAGCCCTGGCCTAGCGGGAGGGAAGCAGTACTTC
NA TRBJ1-2 NA TRBV30 CAWTRDRDYGYTF TGTGCCTGGACAAGGGACCGCGACTATGGCTACACCTTC
NA TRBJ2-5 TRBD1 TRBV7-9 CASSTGAETQYF TGTGCCAGCAGCACAGGGGCGGAGACCCAGTACTTC
NA TRBJ1-2 TRBD1 TRBV7-2 CASSLVGTGANYGYTF TGTGCCAGCAGCTTAGTAGGGACAGGAGCTAACTATGGCTACACCTTC
NA TRBJ1-1 NA TRBV19 CASSIKQVNTEAFF TGTGCCAGTAGTATCAAACAGGTGAACACTGAAGCTTTCTTT
NA TRBJ2-5 NA TRBV5-1 CASSPDRQETQYF TGCGCCAGCAGCCCCGACAGGCAAGAGACCCAGTACTTC
NA TRBJ2-2 TRBD2 TRBV5-1 CASSPGLAASTGELFF TGCGCCAGCAGCCCTGGACTAGCGGCATCTACCGGGGAGCTGTTTTTT
NA TRBJ2-7 NA TRBV11-1 CASSPPSRYEQYF TGTGCCAGCAGCCCCCCATCCCGCTACGAGCAGTACTTC
NA TRBJ2-1 NA TRBV5-1 CASREGDEQFF TGCGCCAGCAGGGAGGGAGATGAGCAGTTCTTC
NA TRBJ1-4 TRBD1 TRBV6-5 CASQGAKLFF TGTGCCAGCCAGGGGGCAAAACTGTTTTTT
NA TRBJ1-5 NA TRBV15 CATSREWGSNSPQHF TGTGCCACCAGCAGAGAGTGGGGTAGCAATAGTCCCCAGCATTTT
few TRBJ1-2 NA TRBV6-2/TRBV6-3 CASSYGSYGYTF TGTGCCAGCAGTTATGGGAGTTATGGCTACACCTTC
few TRBJ1-1 NA TRBV29-1 CSVESGNIGIQAFF TGCAGCGTTGAGTCAGGGAACATTGGGATACAAGCTTTCTTT
NA TRBJ1-4 TRBD1 TRBV10-2 CASSEWEAGGSEKLFF TGCGCCAGCAGTGAGTGGGAGGCAGGGGGGTCTGAAAAACTGTTTTTT
NA TRBJ1-5 TRBD1 TRBV28 CASSLGQGAQPQHF TGTGCCAGCAGTTTGGGACAGGGTGCTCAGCCCCAGCATTTT
NA TRBJ1-1 NA TRBV6-1 CASSEAGWGGTEAFF TGTGCCAGCAGTGAAGCAGGCTGGGGAGGCACTGAAGCTTTCTTT
few TRBJ2-7 TRBD1 TRBV2 CASNGQDYEQYF TGTGCCAGCAATGGACAGGACTACGAGCAGTACTTC